This TCR beta chain was recovered during a study of T-cell reconstitution after alpha-beta-depleted transplantation in children. This clonotype was counted ten times or more. The CDR3 has 12 residues. Germline CDR1 SGHRS, CDR2 YFSETQ. Deletions cut 7 bases from V and 5 bases from J, with 13 bases between. Unique molecular identifiers featured in how the TCRbeta library was prepared. TCRdb ran MiXCR on the PCR reads and lists one entry per CDR3 protein. The sample records over 150,000 distinct CDR3 sequences, about 14% being singletons. The chain couples TRBV5-1 to TRBJ2-7; the D gene could be TRBD1 or TRBD2 (5 bases each). The TCR comes from a human donor who donated a stem cell graft to a child with acute lymphoblastic leukemia. Sequencing used PBMCs from the stem cell graft donor, obtained from the stem cell graft. Here the CDR3 DNA reads TGCGCCAGCGGCAGGGAGAACAACGAGCAGTACTTC. It yields the protein CASGRENNEQYF.